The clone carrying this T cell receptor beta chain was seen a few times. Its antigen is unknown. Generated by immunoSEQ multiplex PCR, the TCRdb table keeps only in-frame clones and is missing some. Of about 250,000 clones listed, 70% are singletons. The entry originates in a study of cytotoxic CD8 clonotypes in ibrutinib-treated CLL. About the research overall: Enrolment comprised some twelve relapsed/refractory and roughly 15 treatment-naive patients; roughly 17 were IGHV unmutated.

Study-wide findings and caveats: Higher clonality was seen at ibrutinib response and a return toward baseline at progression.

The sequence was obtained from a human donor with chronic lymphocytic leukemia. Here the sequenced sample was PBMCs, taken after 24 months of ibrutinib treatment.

The DNA for the CDR3 is TGCAGCGTTACCAGGCCTCTTCGGCCCTACGAGCAGTACTTC. Translated, it gives CSVTRPLRPYEQYF. The genes are TRBV29-1 and TRBJ2-7; D remains ambiguous. Trimming shortened V by 5 bases and J by 2 bases, and 16 bases separated the two germline ends. Germline CDR1 and CDR2: SQVTM and ANQGSEA. The CDR3 consists of 14 residues.